The 16 T cell receptor beta chains below come from one sample, sequenced in a study of cytomegalovirus exposure and HLA in healthy donors. Primers included in the PCR were 60 Vbeta and 13 Jbeta primers. Some clones are missing from TCRdb's copy, which holds only in-frame ones; the method was immunoSEQ multiplex PCR. Of fewer than 120,000 clones in the sample, around 87% were seen once. The sequenced sample was PBMCs. These receptors originate from a man aged 35-49 years in good health and CMV-seronegative.

V is TRBV7-9 and J is TRBJ1-4; 8 bases agree with TRBD1. V gave up 6 bases and J gave up 8 bases; unmatched junction bases: 11. Germline lookup yields CDR1 SEHNR and CDR2 FQNEAQ (reference sequence). This CDR3 region has 15 residues. The CDR3 loop reads CASRPDRGGLEKLFF. The CDR3 bases are TGTGCCAGCAGACCCGACAGGGGAGGTTTGGAAAAACTGTTTTTT. Full variable domain (remainder filled in from reference TRBV7-9 and TRBJ1-4): DTGVSQNPRHKITKRGQNVTFRCDPISEHNRLYWYRQTLGQGPEFLTYFQNEAQLEKSRLLSDRFSAERPKGSFSTLEIQRTEQGDSAMYLCASRPDRGGLEKLFFGSGTQLSVL.

Points on this clone: A junction boundary mismatches the germline segment, possibly from a read error. This chain uses TRBV29-1 with TRBJ2-6; no definite D call. The CDR3 loop spans 14 amino acids. Germline values: CDR1 SQVTM, CDR2 ANQGSEA. CDR3 region: CSVEAGSGANVLTF. The CDR3 nucleotides read TGCAGCGTGGAAGCAGGTTCTGGGGCCAACGTCCTGACTTTC.

CDR3 in DNA: TGTGCCAGTAGTATAGGACAGGGAGGACCTAACTATGGCTACACCTTC. It is translated as CASSIGQGGPNYGYTF. This chain uses TRBV19 with TRBJ1-2; 7 bases are a match to TRBD1. The CDR3 runs 16 residues. The ends lost 1 base at V and 0 bases at J; junction bases unmatched: 5. Germline loops: CDR1 LNHDA, CDR2 SQIVND (reference sequence).

The rearrangement links TRBV18 to TRBJ2-7, with 7 positions matching TRBD2. With 6 bases clipped from V and 4 bases from J, the junction kept 6 bases outside the gene matches. Germline values: CDR1 KGHSH, CDR2 LQKENI. The CDR3 runs 13 residues. The CDR3 DNA reads TGTGCCAGCTCCCGTGGGGGGGAGTACGAGCAGTACTTC. It specifies CASSRGGEYEQYF. Drawing the rest from reference TRBV18 and TRBJ2-7, the complete variable domain is NAGVMQNPRHLVRRRGQEARLRCSPMKGHSHVYWYRQLPEEGLKFMVYLQKENIIDESGMPKERFSAEFPKEGPSILRIQQVVRGDSAAYFCASSRGGEYEQYFGPGTRLTVT.

The chain employs TRBV2 and TRBJ2-3; the match to TRBD2 covers 7 bases. Trimming removed 3 bases from V and 3 bases from J; junction bases left unmatched: 3. Germline CDR1 is SNHLY and CDR2 is FYNNEI. CDR3 length: 14 residues. The CDR3 reads CASSEELATDTQYF. CDR3 coding DNA: TGTGCCAGCAGTGAGGAACTAGCGACAGATACGCAGTATTTT. Full variable domain (outside the CDR3, taken from reference TRBV2 and TRBJ2-3): EPEVTQTPSHQVTQMGQEVILRCVPISNHLYFYWYRQILGQKVEFLVSFYNNEISEKSEIFDDQFSVERPDGSNFTLKIRSTKLEDSAMYFCASSEELATDTQYFGPGTRLTVL.

The CDR3 nucleotides read TGTGCCTGGAGTAATACAGGGTCCACAGATACGCAGTATTTT. Protein: CAWSNTGSTDTQYF. The chain joins TRBV30 to TRBJ2-3; tentative D call: TRBD1 (6 bases). Trimming took 2 bases from V and 2 from J, leaving 11 bases between them. The CDR3 extends over 14 amino acids. Germline V CDR1 and CDR2: GTSNPN, SVGIG (reference sequence).

J is TRBJ1-5 and V is TRBV28, with 7 bases lining up with TRBD1. Germline assignment: CDR1 MDHEN and CDR2 SYDVKM. The CDR3 is 16 amino acids. Trimming removed 5 bases from V and 2 bases from J; junction bases left unmatched: 9. CDR3 DNA: TGTGCCAGCAGTCATTACCTCGGACAGGGCAATCAGCCCCAGCATTTT. Encoded protein: CASSHYLGQGNQPQHF.

V gene TRBV7-2 combines with J gene TRBJ1-4, with D perhaps TRBD1 (6 bases). Trimming took 6 bases from V and 8 from J, leaving 13 bases between them. This CDR3 has 13 amino acids. CDR1 and CDR2 (germline): SGHTA, FQGNSA. CDR3 sequence reads: CASSLGGREKLFF. CDR3 DNA sequence: TGTGCCAGCAGTTTGGGGGGGCGGGAAAAACTGTTTTTT.

The chain has TRBV28 and TRBJ1-3, with TRBD1 matching 7 bases. This CDR3 is built from 17 residues. Germline V gives CDR1 MDHEN, CDR2 SYDVKM. Trimming took 8 bases from V and 0 from J; bases not matched to a gene: 13. CDR3 residues: CASGGAGGTDSGNTIYF. CDR3 coding DNA: TGTGCCAGCGGGGGTGCGGGAGGGACAGACTCTGGAAACACCATATATTTT.

The rearrangement links TRBV6-5 to TRBJ2-3; D possibly corresponds to TRBD2 (6 bases). Germline CDR1 is MNHEY and CDR2 is SVGAGI. Trimming shortened V by 6 bases and J by 1 base, and 8 bases separated the two germline ends. The CDR3 loop spans 13 amino acids. The CDR3 DNA is TGTGCCAGCAGGTTAGCGGGCACAGATACGCAGTATTTT. Translation gives CASRLAGTDTQYF.

The rearrangement uses TRBV5-5 and TRBJ2-7; D is perhaps TRBD2 (6 bases). CDR1 and CDR2 from the germline V gene are SGHKS and YYEKEE (reference sequence). The CDR3 runs to 15 residues. V lost 1 base and J 3 bases, leaving 14 bases between the germline ends. The CDR3 DNA reads as TGTGCCAGCAGCTTGTTTGGGGGGTCAGGCTACGAGCAGTACTTC. Protein sequence: CASSLFGGSGYEQYF.

The chain recombines TRBV25-1 with TRBJ1-2; TRBD1 matches 7 bases. The junction had 8 bases not matched to a gene; V was cut back by 4 bases and J by 6 bases. Germline loops: CDR1 MGHDK, CDR2 SYGVNS. The CDR3 runs 14 residues. The DNA of the CDR3 is TGTGCCAGCAGTGGGACAGGACCAATTGATGGCTACACCTTC. This encodes CASSGTGPIDGYTF.

This clone has just a few counts. V and J are TRBV6-5 and TRBJ2-2, with 9 bases fitting TRBD1. The CDR3 has 13 residues. V gave up 6 bases and J gave up 7 bases; unmatched junction bases: 3. Per the germline V gene, CDR1 is MNHEY and CDR2 is SVGAGI. The CDR3, as DNA: TGTGCCAGCAGACGACAGGGGGACGGGGAGCTGTTTTTT. Encoded protein: CASRRQGDGELFF.

V and J are TRBV2 and TRBJ2-7, with 10 bases identical to TRBD1. Germline-derived CDR1 and CDR2 are SNHLY and FYNNEI. The CDR3 is 14 residues long. The V gene end was trimmed by 5 bases and the J gene end by 3 bases; junction bases not matched to a gene: 4. The CDR3 here is CASSTGTGVYEQYF. CDR3 DNA: TGTGCCAGCAGTACCGGGACAGGGGTCTACGAGCAGTACTTC.

The chain uses TRBV6-5 and TRBJ2-3; 7 nucleotides align to TRBD1. CDR1 and CDR2 (germline): MNHEY, SVGAGI. The CDR3 loop spans 14 amino acids. Trimming removed 5 bases from V and 5 bases from J; junction bases left unmatched: 7. The CDR3 DNA is TGTGCCAGCAGTAAACAGGGGTGGGAAGATACGCAGTATTTT. Its protein product is CASSKQGWEDTQYF.

This clone was found once. The CDR3 DNA follows: TGTGCCAGCAGCCGGATAGGACAGGACGCTGAAGCTTTCTTT. It encodes CASSRIGQDAEAFF. V usage is TRBV28 and J usage is TRBJ1-1, with 7 positions matching TRBD1. J gave up 6 bases and V 6 bases, and 10 bases lay outside the gene matches. Per germline, CDR1 MDHEN and CDR2 SYDVKM. This CDR3 comprises 14 residues.